This is a list of T cell receptor beta chains from one sample in a study of identical twins. TCRdb passed the 5' RACE reads through MiXCR, listing each CDR3 protein once. Here the sample spans fewer than 650,000 distinct CDR3 sequences, approximately 9.6% being singletons. The same data also contributed to another study, on yellow fever vaccine responses in identical twins.

The sequencing input was PBMCs. The source of these receptors is a woman between 18 and 30 years old in good health. The CDR3 runs from the conserved cysteine through the conserved F or W. D genes are given only for firm matches. Rows may omit the clone size; those that give it use once, few, many or a size class.

many	NA	TRBV6-1	TRBJ1-5	TGTGCCAGCAGCCCACGTCCCTTGGGTCAGCCCCAGCATTTT	CASSPRPLGQPQHF
many	NA	TRBV5-7	TRBJ1-5	TGTGCCAGCAGCTTAGACAGGTATAATCAGCCCCAGCATTTT	CASSLDRYNQPQHF
few	NA	TRBV24-1	TRBJ2-2	TGTGCCACCAGTGATGCCGGGACTGCGAACACCGGGGAGCTGTTTTTT	CATSDAGTANTGELFF
few	NA	TRBV3-1	TRBJ2-1	TGTGCCAGCAGCCATTGGGGACTGGGGGAGTCCTACAATGAGCAGTTCTTC	CASSHWGLGESYNEQFF
few	TRBD1	TRBV5-1	TRBJ2-7	TGCGCCAGCAGCCAGTGGACAGGGATCTACGAGCAGTACTTC	CASSQWTGIYEQYF
NA	NA	TRBV4-1	TRBJ1-4	TGCGCCAGCAGCCAGGCGCCCGGGGCCACGGCGGAAAAACTGTTTTTT	CASSQAPGATAEKLFF
NA	TRBD2	TRBV28	TRBJ2-7	TGTGCCAGCAGTCTTAGCGGGGGGGCCTCCTACGAGCAGTACTTC	CASSLSGGASYEQYF
many	TRBD2	TRBV11-2	TRBJ2-7	TGTGCCAGCAGTTTGACTAGCTCTCACTCCTACGAGCAGTACTTC	CASSLTSSHSYEQYF
few	NA	TRBV20-1	TRBJ2-7	TGCAGTGCCGTCGGACTTATATCCTACGAGCAGTACTTC	CSAVGLISYEQYF
NA	NA	TRBV2	TRBJ2-1	TGTGCCAGCAGTGGGGCTTTAGGTTTTTCGGATGAGCAGTTCTTC	CASSGALGFSDEQFF
NA	NA	TRBV12-3/TRBV12-4	TRBJ1-2	TGTGCCAGCACGCGGGCTACAACACATGGCTACACCTTC	CASTRATTHGYTF
NA	NA	TRBV7-8	TRBJ2-5	TGTGCCACAAGAGGGACCGACATCCAAGAGACCCAGTACTTC	CATRGTDIQETQYF
many	TRBD2	TRBV6-5	TRBJ2-7	TGTGCCACCGGGTGGGGACTATACGAGCAGTACTTC	CATGWGLYEQYF
many	TRBD2	TRBV9	TRBJ2-1	TGTGCCAGCAGCACCTCCGGGACTAGCGGGGGGGGCGAGTACAATGAGCAGTTCTTC	CASSTSGTSGGGEYNEQFF
NA	TRBD2	TRBV24-1	TRBJ2-1	TGTGCCACCAGTGATGACGGACTAGCGGGGGGGCCAGTGAGGAATGAGCAGTTCTTC	CATSDDGLAGGPVRNEQFF
few	NA	TRBV27	TRBJ2-3	TGTGCCAGCAGTTTGGTCCGTCCAACAGATACGCAGTATTTT	CASSLVRPTDTQYF
NA	NA	TRBV20-1	TRBJ1-6	TGCAGTGCTAGAGAGCCAGGCCGTCGTTCACCCCTCCACTTT	CSAREPGRRSPLHF
many	TRBD1	TRBV9	TRBJ2-1	TGTGCCAGCAGTGATTCTGTGGGACAGAGTTACAATGAGCAGTTCTTC	CASSDSVGQSYNEQFF
NA	TRBD2	TRBV10-3	TRBJ2-7	TGTGCCATCAGTGAAGGGACTAGCGGGATCTACGAGCAGTACTTC	CAISEGTSGIYEQYF
many	TRBD2	TRBV24-1	TRBJ2-1	TGTGCCACCAGTGGTGGTCTAGCGGGAGGGCCGGGCAATGAGCAGTTCTTC	CATSGGLAGGPGNEQFF
NA	NA	TRBV10-3	TRBJ1-1	TGTGCCATCAGTGTACGGCAGAACACTGAAGCTTTCTTT	CAISVRQNTEAFF
many	NA	TRBV5-5	TRBJ1-1	TGTGCCAGCAGCTCACGAAACACTGAAGCTTTCTTT	CASSSRNTEAFF
NA	NA	TRBV7-2	TRBJ2-7	TGTGCCAGCAGCTTCCGAGTCTCTCGGGAGCAGTACTTC	CASSFRVSREQYF
many	NA	TRBV6-5	TRBJ2-1	TGTGCCAGCAGTTACTCGCTGGGCGAGCAGTTCTTC	CASSYSLGEQFF
NA	NA	TRBV12-3/TRBV12-4	TRBJ2-1	TGTGCCAGCACTACGGGACTTCCGAACAATGAGCAGTTCTTC	CASTTGLPNNEQFF
NA	TRBD1	TRBV29-1	TRBJ2-2	TGCAGCGTCCACAGTCCCGGGACAGGGGCAGACACCGGGGAGCTGTTTTTT	CSVHSPGTGADTGELFF
many	NA	TRBV3-1	TRBJ2-7	TGTGCCAGCCAGGCAGGGAAGAACGAGCAGTACTTC	CASQAGKNEQYF
NA	NA	TRBV20-1	TRBJ2-5	TGCAGTGCTCCGAGCTGGGGTAGAACGGAGACCCAGTACTTC	CSAPSWGRTETQYF